This entry features one T cell receptor (beta chain) sequence. Its specificity is unknown. The CDR3 is made up of 16 amino acids. The germline gives CDR1 PRHDT, CDR2 FYEKMQ (reference sequence). The V gene lost 4 bases and the J gene lost 0 bases, with 13 bases spanning the gap. The sample belongs to a study of OX40 agonist ivuxolimab in advanced cancers. Study-wide context: With a range of 23 to 79, age averaged 60 years, and around 83% were male.

Study outcomes and limitations: In the 0.1 to 3.0 mg/kg range, CD4+ and CD8+ blood T cells had expanded clonally by week 6.

Generated by immunoSEQ multiplex PCR, the TCRdb table keeps only in-frame clones and is missing some. The sample records about 62,000 clones, about 82% being singletons. The J gene is TRBJ2-4, the V gene TRBV13; possibly TRBD2 for D (6 bases). The sample in question was CD4+ or CD8+ T cells sorted from blood, obtained in a trial of the OX40 agonist ivuxolimab. The TCR comes from an adult with an advanced solid tumor such as melanoma, head and neck, liver or kidney cancer. CDR3 bases: TGTGCCAGCAGCTCCTCGGGGGTGAAAGCCAAAAACATTCAGTACTTC. It translates to CASSSSGVKAKNIQYF. The entire variable domain, with the rest obtained from reference TRBV13 and TRBJ2-4, is as follows: AAGVIQSPRHLIKEKRETATLKCYPIPRHDTVYWYQQGPGQDPQFLISFYEKMQSDKGSIPDRFSAQQFSDYHSELNMSSLELGDSALYFCASSSSGVKAKNIQYFGAGTRLSVL.